This T cell receptor (beta chain) was captured in a study of cytomegalovirus exposure and HLA in healthy donors. The PCR contained 60 Vbeta and 13 Jbeta primers. Profiled with immunoSEQ multiplex PCR; TCRdb holds only in-frame clones, not every one. Of more than 150,000 clones detected, 84% appear once; the ten largest clones hold under 1.5%. CDR1 is ENHRY and CDR2 is SYGVKD in the germline V gene. The CDR3 is 17 residues long. Trimming shortened V by 4 bases and J by 3 bases, and 21 bases separated the two germline ends. The sequenced sample was PBMCs. The sequence came from a girl aged 2 to 9 in good health and CMV-seropositive. The chain joins TRBV10-3 to TRBJ1-1; no clear D gene. For the CDR3, the DNA is TGTGCCATCAGTGGGTTAAAGGTGAGGGTCAGTCACACTGAAGCTTTCTTT. Protein sequence: CAISGLKVRVSHTEAFF.